The TCR beta chain under discussion was sequenced for a study of blood T cell repertoires in COVID-19. Across the whole study: Researchers got acute and convalescent COVID-19 samples from the United States, Italy and Spain. Sources were T cells, B-cell-depleted T cells, or PBMCs; the material itself was cDNA or gDNA.

Under the authors' procedure: How many nucleated cells were present was estimated from reference gene primer amplification. Assay: immunoSEQ multiplex PCR; the TCRdb copy retains only in-frame clones and omits some. That table supplies the V and J calls and clone size; D and trimming were determined from the DNA. The data show about 60,000 clones, with nearly 90% seen just once and 3.5% held by the top ten. Trimming left V 4 bases short and J 7 bases short, with 17 bases between. Germline CDR1 MNHEY, CDR2 SVGAGI. The CDR3 length is 15 residues. The source of this sequence is a man aged 45-65 years with active COVID-19. Sequences were obtained from peripheral blood. The chain links TRBV6-5 to TRBJ1-3; tentatively, D is TRBD1 (6 bases). The CDR3 protein is CASSSYRGGRNTIYF. DNA of the CDR3: TGTGCCAGCAGTTCCTACCGAGGGGGTAGGAACACCATATATTTT.